Detailed here is one TCR beta chain. Germline assignment: CDR1 MNHEY and CDR2 SVGEGT. Trimming removed 4 bases at V and 0 bases at J, with 7 bases between. This CDR3 region has 14 residues. Some clones are missing from TCRdb's copy, which holds only in-frame ones; the method was immunoSEQ multiplex PCR. This table has 150,000 to 180,000 clones, approximately 94% appearing once. This record belongs to a study of control samples from healthy donors and cancer patients. Source material: blood. The chain uses TRBV6-2 or TRBV6-3 and TRBJ1-3, with D unclear. This receptor was obtained from a man aged 35 to 55 in good health. CDR3 bases: TGTGCCAGCAGTTTGGCGAGCTCTGGAAACACCATATATTTT. It is translated as CASSLASSGNTIYF.